These 21 T cell receptor beta chains share one sample of origin, sequenced in a study of beta chain features in type 1 diabetes. Expressed TCRB transcripts were sequenced because the entire RNA isolate underwent reverse transcription. Measured with immunoSEQ multiplex PCR; TCRdb has only the in-frame clones, and not every one. The table shows roughly 180,000 clones, with 10% to 15% occurring only once. Sequencing was carried out using central memory CD4+ T cells from blood. The receptors originated from a woman between 18 and 30 years old in good health.

This clone was detected only a few times. The V gene is TRBV14, the J gene TRBJ1-1, with D unclear. The CDR3 spans 13 residues. Looked up from germline, CDR1 is SGHDN and CDR2 is FVKESK. Trimming left V 4 bases short and J 2 bases short, with 8 bases between. CDR3 sequence: CASSRAANTEAFF. CDR3 nucleotides: TGTGCCAGCAGCCGGGCAGCAAACACTGAAGCTTTCTTT. The variable domain in full, completed from reference TRBV14 and TRBJ1-1, reads EAGVTQFPSHSVIEKGQTVTLRCDPISGHDNLYWYRRVMGKEIKFLLHFVKESKQDESGMPNNRFLAERTGGTYSTLKVQPAELEDSGVYFCASSRAANTEAFFGQGTRLTVV.

This CDR3 is CASSLGEGRDYGYTF. DNA for the CDR3: TGTGCCAGCAGCTTAGGGGAGGGCCGGGACTATGGCTACACCTTC. The chain employs TRBV7-6 and TRBJ1-2, with D unclear. The CDR3 is made up of 15 amino acids. Trimming left V 1 base short and J 3 bases short, with 12 bases between. Germline V gene lookup returns CDR1 SGHVS and CDR2 FNYEAQ.

In this sample, this clone turned up a few times. The chain carries TRBV4-1 and TRBJ2-3; TRBD1 might be the D (6 bases). Trimming stripped 4 bases from V and 7 bases from J, with 24 bases between. Per the germline V gene, CDR1 is MGHRA and CDR2 is YSYEKL. This CDR3 is 17 amino acids long. The CDR3 DNA sequence: TGCGCCAGCAGCCCCCCGAATTTGGACAGCCTGGTAAATACGCAGTATTTT. Translating it yields CASSPPNLDSLVNTQYF.

The chain joins TRBV29-1 to TRBJ2-1; 9 bases are a match to TRBD2. The CDR3 is 14 amino acids. With V trimmed by 5 bases and J by 1 base, 3 bases remained unmatched. In germline, CDR1 is SQVTM, CDR2 ANQGSEA. The CDR3 sequence: CSVQAGGSYNEQFF. Written as DNA, the CDR3 is TGCAGCGTTCAGGCGGGAGGGTCCTACAATGAGCAGTTCTTC.

There are many counts of this clone. The CDR3 nucleotides are TGTGCCAGCAGCGCCGGACAGGGCCAAAATGGCTACACCTTC. The encoded protein is CASSAGQGQNGYTF. This chain links TRBV7-9 with TRBJ1-2, with 8 bases lining up with TRBD1. Germline V gives CDR1 SEHNR, CDR2 FQNEAQ (reference sequence). The V and J ends lost 5 bases and 6 bases, in that order; junction bases with no gene match: 8. This CDR3 has 14 residues. Variable domain in full (rest from reference TRBV7-9 and TRBJ1-2): DTGVSQNPRHKITKRGQNVTFRCDPISEHNRLYWYRQTLGQGPEFLTYFQNEAQLEKSRLLSDRFSAERPKGSFSTLEIQRTEQGDSAMYLCASSAGQGQNGYTFGSGTRLTVV.

Of note for this clone: At one of its ends the junction is not consistent with the germline gene, which may arise from a read error. The gene calls are TRBV10-3 and TRBJ2-7; 9 bases fit TRBD2. CDR1 ENHRY and CDR2 SYGVKD come from the germline V gene. This CDR3 is 15 amino acids long. The CDR3 region is CASSYSAGGPYEQYF. DNA of the CDR3: TGTGCCAGCAGTTACTCGGCGGGAGGGCCCTACGAGCAGTACTTC.

The chain uses TRBV6-6 and TRBJ2-7, with a weak D call TRBD2 (5 bases). The CDR3 runs to 13 residues. Between the trimmed V and J ends, which lost 8 bases and 6 bases, there was a span of 17 bases. From germline, CDR1 is MNHNY and CDR2 SVGAGI (reference sequence). The CDR3 is CASPSTGTGEQYF. Here the CDR3 DNA reads TGTGCCAGCCCTTCAACGGGAACTGGCGAGCAGTACTTC.

The CDR3 sequence: CATERQGHMNTEAFF. The CDR3 DNA reads as TGTGCCACCGAACGACAGGGGCACATGAACACTGAAGCTTTCTTT. The J gene is TRBJ1-1, the V gene TRBV7-2; 8 bases agree with TRBD1. The V gene's germline CDR1 is SGHTA and CDR2 FQGNSA. CDR3 length: 15 residues. V lost 10 bases and J lost 0; bases outside the gene matches: 10.

This clone has more than one count but fewer than ten. This chain uses TRBV6-5 with TRBJ1-2; D gene ambiguous. The CDR3 totals 14 residues. Germline V gives CDR1 MNHEY, CDR2 SVGAGI. V lost 0 bases to trimming and J lost 4 bases, with 9 bases between them. The CDR3 DNA reads TGTGCCAGCAGTTACTCGGGCAACGCCTATGGCTACACCTTC. Residues: CASSYSGNAYGYTF.

The J gene is TRBJ1-1, the V gene TRBV30, with D tentatively TRBD1 (5 bases). There are 11 residues in the CDR3. V was pared by 5 bases and J by 7 bases, with 11 bases between. Germline V CDR1 and CDR2: GTSNPN, SVGIG (reference sequence). As DNA, the CDR3 is TGTGCCTGGGGGGCGGAGTTTGAAGCTTTCTTT. Translating gives CAWGAEFEAFF.

This clone has only a few counts. The chain links TRBV2 to TRBJ1-4, with D possibly being TRBD1 (6 bases). CDR3 length equals 14 residues. Per the germline V gene, CDR1 is SNHLY and CDR2 is FYNNEI. V lost 6 bases and J 7 bases, leaving 15 bases between the germline ends. The CDR3 DNA reads TGTGCCAGCAGGAAACAGGGTAGTGGTGAAAAACTGTTTTTT. The encoded protein is CASRKQGSGEKLFF.

This clone was seen a handful of times. The sample holds other DNA sequences that translate to the same CDR3. The chain uses TRBV27 and TRBJ2-7, with D hard to call. The CDR3 is 12 amino acids. Germline V gives CDR1 MNHEY, CDR2 SMNVEV (reference sequence). V gave up 5 bases and J gave up 0 bases, with 5 bases separating them. CDR3 sequence reads: CASSESSYEQYF. The CDR3 region has the DNA TGTGCCAGCAGTGAGAGCTCCTACGAGCAGTACTTC.

V and J are TRBV7-9 and TRBJ1-2, with unresolved D. The V end lost 3 bases, the J end lost 1 base, and 9 bases lay between the germline ends. The CDR3 loop spans 14 amino acids. Per the germline V gene, CDR1 is SEHNR and CDR2 is FQNEAQ (reference sequence). CDR3 amino acids: CASSLTLSNYGYTF. In DNA form, the CDR3 reads TGTGCCAGCAGCTTGACTCTCAGTAACTATGGCTACACCTTC.

This sequence joins TRBV7-9 and TRBJ1-5; D call uncertain. V dropped 2 bases and J dropped 0 bases, with 8 bases sitting between them. The CDR3 runs to 15 residues. CDR1 and CDR2 from the germline V gene are SEHNR and FQNEAQ (reference sequence). CDR3 nucleotide sequence: TGTGCCAGCAGCTTAAACAGTGATAGCAATCAGCCCCAGCATTTT. Its protein is CASSLNSDSNQPQHF.

The V and J genes are TRBV5-1 and TRBJ1-1; a possible D gene is TRBD1 (5 bases). From germline, CDR1 is SGHRS and CDR2 YFSETQ. The V gene lost 1 base and the J gene lost 1 base, with 11 bases spanning the gap. This CDR3 has 15 residues. DNA of the CDR3: TGCGCCAGCAGCTTGCAGGGCAGGGAGAACACTGAAGCTTTCTTT. Amino acid sequence: CASSLQGRENTEAFF.

The chain links TRBV6-5 to TRBJ1-5; TRBD1 matches at 7 bases. Per the germline V gene, CDR1 is MNHEY and CDR2 is SVGAGI. This CDR3 has 15 residues. J lost 2 bases, V lost 6 bases, and 7 bases had no gene match. The CDR3 nucleotides read TGTGCCAGCAGGGCCGACAGGGTGGGCAATCAGCCCCAGCATTTT. It translates to CASRADRVGNQPQHF.

V usage is TRBV7-2 and J usage is TRBJ1-2, with D perhaps TRBD1 (5 bases). Deletions cut 1 base from V and 2 bases from J, with 11 bases between. This CDR3 has 15 residues. Germline V CDR1 and CDR2: SGHTA, FQGNSA. Here the CDR3 reads CASSLGRGRNYGYTF. The CDR3 bases are TGTGCCAGCAGCTTAGGAAGGGGCAGAAACTATGGCTACACCTTC. Combining the CDR3 with reference TRBV7-2 and TRBJ1-2 gives the whole variable domain GAGVSQSPSNKVTEKGKDVELRCDPISGHTALYWYRQSLGQGLEFLIYFQGNSAPDKSGLPSDRFSAERTGGSVSTLTIQRTQQEDSAVYLCASSLGRGRNYGYTFGSGTRLTVV.

The chain combines TRBV13 with TRBJ2-2; TRBD2 is a possible D gene (6 bases). CDR1 and CDR2 from the germline V gene are PRHDT and FYEKMQ (reference sequence). The V and J ends lost 4 bases and 3 bases respectively, with 9 bases between them. CDR3 length equals 14 residues. The CDR3 DNA sequence: TGTGCCAGCAGCTCTTTAGCGGACACCGGGGAGCTGTTTTTT. It is translated as CASSSLADTGELFF.

The chain links TRBV2 to TRBJ1-1, with D possibly TRBD1 on 5 matching bases. The ends were cut back, 7 bases at V and 5 bases at J, with 11 bases in the middle. The CDR3 runs 12 residues. The germline V gene encodes CDR1 SNHLY and CDR2 FYNNEI. The CDR3 DNA reads as TGTGCCAGCAACAGGAAACAGACTGAAGCTTTCTTT. This codes for CASNRKQTEAFF.

This clone was observed a few times. The chain has TRBV4-3 and TRBJ2-2, with D maybe TRBD2 (6 bases). Trimming removed 1 base at V and 6 bases at J, with 6 bases between. The CDR3 has 13 amino acids. Germline values: CDR1 LGHNA, CDR2 YSLEER. The CDR3 DNA reads TGCGCCAGCAGCCAAGGACTAGCCGGGGAGCTGTTTTTT. Amino acids: CASSQGLAGELFF.

This clone was seen only a few times. The CDR3 protein is CASSSHPRGQYF. The CDR3 bases are TGTGCCAGCAGTTCTCACCCCAGGGGGCAGTACTTC. The chain has TRBV28 and TRBJ2-7, with a weak D call TRBD1 (6 bases). V was clipped by 4 bases and J by 9 bases, with 13 bases between them. The V gene's germline CDR1 is MDHEN and CDR2 SYDVKM. This CDR3 is 12 amino acids long.